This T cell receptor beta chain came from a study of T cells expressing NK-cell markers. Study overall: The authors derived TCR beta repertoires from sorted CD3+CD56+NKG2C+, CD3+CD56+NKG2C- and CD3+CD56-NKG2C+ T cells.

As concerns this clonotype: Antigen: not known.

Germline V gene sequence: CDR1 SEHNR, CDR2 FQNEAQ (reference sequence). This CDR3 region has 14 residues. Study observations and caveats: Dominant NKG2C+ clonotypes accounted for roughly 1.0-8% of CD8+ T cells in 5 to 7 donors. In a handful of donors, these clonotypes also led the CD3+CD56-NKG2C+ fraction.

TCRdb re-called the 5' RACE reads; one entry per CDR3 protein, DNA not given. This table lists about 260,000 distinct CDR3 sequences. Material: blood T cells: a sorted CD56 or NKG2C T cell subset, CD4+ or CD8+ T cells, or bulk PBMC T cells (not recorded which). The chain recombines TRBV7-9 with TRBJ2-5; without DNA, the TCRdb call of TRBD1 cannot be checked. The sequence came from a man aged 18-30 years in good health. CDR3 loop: CASSFRDRQETQYF.